These 30 T cell receptor beta chains were all obtained from the same sample, sequenced in a study of blood T cell repertoires in COVID-19. Only in-frame clones appear in the TCRdb table, and some are missing; sequencing was by immunoSEQ multiplex PCR. The table has 200,000 to 250,000 clones, 90% seen once; the top ten hold approximately 2.5%. Specimen: peripheral blood. All receptors derive from a man aged 30 to 39 with COVID-19, enrolled during active disease.

J is TRBJ1-4 and V is TRBV5-4, with D perhaps TRBD1 (5 bases). Germline CDR1 reads SGHNT; CDR2 reads YYREEE (reference sequence). There are 16 residues in the CDR3. The ends were cut back, 4 bases at V and 4 bases at J, with 17 bases in the middle. The DNA for the CDR3 is TGTGCCAGCAGCCCCGGCTTTGCGGGGGGTAATGAAAAACTGTTTTTT. It specifies CASSPGFAGGNEKLFF. Full variable domain (remainder filled in from reference TRBV5-4 and TRBJ1-4): ETGVTQSPTHLIKTRGQQVTLRCSSQSGHNTVSWYQQALGQGPQFIFQYYREEENGRGNFPPRFSGLQFPNYSSELNVNALELDDSALYLCASSPGFAGGNEKLFFGSGTQLSVL.

This CDR3 is CASSVVDGSSYEQYF. As DNA, the CDR3 is TGTGCCAGCAGCGTAGTGGACGGGAGCTCCTACGAGCAGTACTTC. The gene calls are TRBV9 and TRBJ2-7; TRBD2 is a possible D gene (6 bases). Germline V gene sequence: CDR1 SGDLS, CDR2 YYNGEE. This CDR3 comprises 15 residues. V lost 0 bases and J 0 bases, leaving 10 bases between the germline ends.

This clone was counted a single time. V and J are TRBV4-1 and TRBJ1-4; D call uncertain. The germline V gene encodes CDR1 MGHRA and CDR2 YSYEKL. V was shortened by 0 bases and J by 7 bases, with 12 bases between the two germline ends. CDR3 length equals 15 residues. The CDR3 DNA sequence: TGCGCCAGCAGCCAAGATCCGGGAGGACTTGAAAAACTGTTTTTT. As protein: CASSQDPGGLEKLFF.

The gene calls are TRBV28 and TRBJ1-5; tentatively, D is TRBD1 (6 bases). Germline V gene lookup returns CDR1 MDHEN and CDR2 SYDVKM. V gave up 7 bases and J gave up 5 bases, with 21 bases separating them. The length of the CDR3 is 16 residues. The DNA of the CDR3 is TGTGCCAGCATCCAGCTTGGGGGGGCGGGAGATCAGCCCCAGCATTTT. Residues: CASIQLGGAGDQPQHF.

This clone was found once. This sequence joins TRBV7-2 and TRBJ1-2; 12 bases are a match to TRBD1. Germline lookup yields CDR1 SGHTA and CDR2 FQGNSA. This CDR3 contains 16 residues. The V gene end was trimmed by 5 bases and the J gene end by 8 bases; junction bases not matched to a gene: 12. CDR3: CASSLEPGQGAKGYTF. CDR3 nucleotides: TGTGCCAGCAGCCTAGAACCGGGACAGGGGGCAAAAGGCTACACCTTC.

This chain connects TRBV6-6 to TRBJ1-5; a possible D gene is TRBD1 (6 bases). With 7 bases removed from V and 7 bases from J, the gap between germline ends came to 20 bases. Germline V gene lookup returns CDR1 MNHNY and CDR2 SVGAGI (reference sequence). The CDR3 has 15 residues. CDR3 region: CASTLRGGAGQPQHF. As DNA, the CDR3 is TGTGCCAGCACCCTGCGAGGGGGGGCAGGGCAGCCCCAGCATTTT.

This clone occurred once. The chain couples TRBV3-1 (or the pseudogene TRBV3-2) to TRBJ2-1; D may be TRBD1 (6 bases). V lost 7 bases and J lost 6, with 10 bases in between. Germline CDR1 and CDR2: LGHDT and YNNKEL (reference sequence). This CDR3 has 12 amino acids. In nucleotides, the CDR3 is TGTGCCAGCACTAAAGGGGGCAATGAGCAGTTCTTC. Encoded protein: CASTKGGNEQFF.

The chain combines TRBV7-2 with TRBJ1-1; 8 bases are shared with TRBD1. The CDR3 has 14 residues. The V segment lost 5 bases and the J segment 3 bases; nucleotides outside the gene matches: 5. Germline V gene lookup returns CDR1 SGHTA and CDR2 FQGNSA. This CDR3 reads CASSTRTGHTEAFF. For the CDR3, the DNA is TGTGCCAGCAGCACCCGGACAGGGCACACTGAAGCTTTCTTT.

The J gene is TRBJ2-7, the V gene TRBV11-2; perhaps TRBD2 as D (6 bases). CDR3 length: 15 amino acids. The germline gives CDR1 SGHAT, CDR2 FQNNGV. V was cut by 5 bases and J by 2 bases, with 16 bases left in between. This chain's CDR3 is CASSPLGLAAYEQYF. The DNA for the CDR3 is TGTGCCAGCAGCCCCCTGGGACTCGCAGCCTACGAGCAGTACTTC. Together with reference TRBV11-2 and TRBJ2-7, the CDR3 gives the full variable domain: EAGVAQSPRYKIIEKRQSVAFWCNPISGHATLYWYQQILGQGPKLLIQFQNNGVVDDSQLPKDRFSAERLKGVDSTLKIQPAKLEDSAVYLCASSPLGLAAYEQYFGPGTRLTVT.

The chain recombines TRBV5-4 with TRBJ2-2; 7 nucleotides agree with TRBD2. The CDR3 is 16 amino acids. J lost 6 bases, V lost 4 bases, and 12 bases had no gene match. Germline values: CDR1 SGHNT, CDR2 YYREEE (reference sequence). CDR3 sequence: CASSPGGAGVSGELFF. CDR3 coding DNA: TGTGCCAGCAGCCCCGGGGGTGCGGGAGTATCCGGGGAGCTGTTTTTT.

The chain employs TRBV5-6 and TRBJ2-3; unclear D gene. The V gene's germline CDR1 is SGHDT and CDR2 YYEEEE. V gave up 3 bases and J gave up 4 bases, with 6 bases separating them. The CDR3 sequence is 12 residues long. The CDR3 nucleotides read TGTGCCAGCAGCTCCATCCCAGATACGCAGTATTTT. Protein sequence: CASSSIPDTQYF.

The chain joins TRBV7-2 to TRBJ1-2, with D possibly matching TRBD1 (6 bases). Trimming cost V 5 bases and J 4 bases, with 17 bases left between them. Germline V gene sequence: CDR1 SGHTA, CDR2 FQGNSA. The length of the CDR3 is 15 residues. CDR3 loop: CASSPETGGFYGYTF. The CDR3 coding sequence is TGTGCCAGCAGCCCGGAGACAGGCGGCTTCTATGGCTACACCTTC.

This clone occurred once. The chain is built from TRBV2 and TRBJ2-7; a possible D gene is TRBD1 (5 bases). CDR3 length equals 14 residues. Trimming took off 3 bases at V and 5 bases at J, with 14 bases between the two ends. Germline V lookup: CDR1 SNHLY, CDR2 FYNNEI. The CDR3 here is CASSDPQGANEQYF. CDR3 nucleotides: TGTGCCAGCAGTGACCCCCAGGGCGCCAACGAGCAGTACTTC.

This chain connects TRBV7-2 to TRBJ1-2; D remains unclear. Trimming stripped 5 bases from V and 3 bases from J, with 13 bases between. The length of the CDR3 is 14 residues. Per the germline V gene, CDR1 is SGHTA and CDR2 is FQGNSA. The CDR3, as DNA: TGTGCCAGCAGCCCGACAAGTAGTTACTATGGCTACACCTTC. Residues: CASSPTSSYYGYTF.

The rearrangement links TRBV27 to TRBJ2-3; D may be TRBD2 (5 bases). Trimming removed 6 bases at V and 4 bases at J, with 17 bases between. Germline lookup yields CDR1 MNHEY and CDR2 SMNVEV (reference sequence). The CDR3 extends over 15 amino acids. The CDR3 loop is CASRERTTQSDTQYF. The CDR3 bases are TGTGCCAGCAGGGAGCGGACCACCCAATCAGATACGCAGTATTTT.

The chain recombines TRBV28 with TRBJ1-2; possible D gene TRBD1, 6 bases. Per the germline V gene, CDR1 is MDHEN and CDR2 is SYDVKM. The CDR3 has 16 residues. The V and J ends lost 5 bases and 5 bases respectively, with 21 bases between them. Written as DNA, the CDR3 is TGTGCCAGCAGTGCTAGCCCACCGGGGACAAGTTATGGCTACACCTTC. Protein sequence: CASSASPPGTSYGYTF.

This chain joins TRBV5-1 and TRBJ1-4; 8 bases agree with TRBD1. Germline-derived CDR1 and CDR2 are SGHRS and YFSETQ. Unmatched junction bases numbered 5, after V lost 3 bases and J lost 7 bases. CDR3 length equals 14 residues. CDR3 sequence: CASSSGQGGEKLFF. The CDR3 bases are TGCGCCAGCAGCTCTGGACAGGGCGGTGAAAAACTGTTTTTT.

This clone came up once. The chain recombines TRBV19 with TRBJ1-5; 7 bases are a match to TRBD1. The CDR3 covers 13 residues. The germline CDR1 and CDR2 sequences are LNHDA and SQIVND (reference sequence). V was clipped by 9 bases and J by 4 bases; unmatched bases: 6. The CDR3 region is CASSDRANQPQHF. The CDR3 DNA follows: TGTGCCAGCAGTGACAGGGCGAATCAGCCCCAGCATTTT.

This clone has more than one count but fewer than ten. V usage is TRBV19 and J usage is TRBJ1-1; D may be TRBD1 (6 bases). Germline loops: CDR1 LNHDA, CDR2 SQIVND (reference sequence). Trimming shortened V by 5 bases and J by 1 base, and 14 bases separated the two germline ends. The CDR3 has 15 residues. The CDR3, as DNA: TGTGCCAGTAGTGACAGGCGCTCAAGGAACACTGAAGCTTTCTTT. This sequence encodes CASSDRRSRNTEAFF.

This chain joins TRBV7-2 and TRBJ2-1, with 10 nucleotides matching TRBD2. This CDR3 region has 16 residues. From germline, CDR1 is SGHTA and CDR2 FQGNSA. Trimming took 1 base from V and 7 from J; bases not matched to a gene: 7. In nucleotides, the CDR3 is TGTGCCAGCAGCTTAGTGAGCGGGGGGGCAGGAAATGAGCAGTTCTTC. Its protein product is CASSLVSGGAGNEQFF.

The genes are TRBV7-2 and TRBJ2-1; 10 bases fit TRBD2. The CDR3 consists of 16 residues. J lost 8 bases, V lost 1 base, and 8 bases had no gene match. Germline V gene sequence: CDR1 SGHTA, CDR2 FQGNSA. In nucleotides, the CDR3 is TGTGCCAGCAGCTTAGGAGAAGGACTAGCGGTCTATGAGCAGTTCTTC. The encoded protein is CASSLGEGLAVYEQFF.

This chain links TRBV6-5 with TRBJ2-1; 7 bases are a match to TRBD2. The junction had 9 bases not matched to a gene; V was cut back by 2 bases and J by 8 bases. Germline V gene data show CDR1 as MNHEY and CDR2 as SVGAGI. The CDR3 is 15 amino acids. CDR3 bases: TGTGCCAGCAGTTACGGGGAGGGAGGTAAGGATGAGCAGTTCTTC. Translating gives CASSYGEGGKDEQFF.

This chain uses TRBV27 with TRBJ1-1; the D gene is possibly TRBD1 (5 bases). Deletions cut 2 bases from V and 4 bases from J, with 14 bases between. The CDR3 runs 15 residues. Germline loops: CDR1 MNHEY, CDR2 SMNVEV (reference sequence). The CDR3 nucleotides are TGTGCCAGCAGTTTACGTACGGGGGTCTTCACTGAAGCTTTCTTT. It translates to CASSLRTGVFTEAFF.

This clone was seen a few times. CDR3 sequence: CASSQSGRAGNNEQFF. CDR3 sequence (DNA): TGTGCCAGCAGCCAAAGCGGGAGGGCCGGGAACAATGAGCAGTTCTTC. The V and J genes are TRBV28 and TRBJ2-1, with 10 bases that match TRBD2. Trimming cost V 6 bases and J 5 bases; bases outside gene matches: 10. Germline V CDR1 and CDR2: MDHEN, SYDVKM. This CDR3 is built from 16 residues.

The chain combines TRBV27 with TRBJ2-7; 9 nucleotides agree with TRBD1. The CDR3 is made up of 14 amino acids. The junction had 7 bases not matched to a gene; V was cut back by 4 bases and J by 6 bases. Germline-derived CDR1 and CDR2 are MNHEY and SMNVEV (reference sequence). CDR3 bases: TGTGCCAGCAGTTACGGGACAGGGCATACCGAGCAGTACTTC. This encodes CASSYGTGHTEQYF.

This chain joins TRBV9 and TRBJ2-7; TRBD1 might be the D (6 bases). V lost 3 bases to trimming and J lost 2 bases, with 6 bases between them. The CDR3 covers 12 residues. Germline assignment: CDR1 SGDLS and CDR2 YYNGEE. The CDR3 coding sequence is TGTGCCAGCAGCGGGACAGCCTACGAGCAGTACTTC. It yields the protein CASSGTAYEQYF.

J is TRBJ1-1 and V is TRBV9; 7 nucleotides line up with TRBD1. CDR1 is SGDLS, CDR2 YYNGEE, per germline. V shed 4 bases, J shed 5 bases, and the junction held 17 bases outside the gene matches. The CDR3 spans 17 residues. This CDR3 reads CASSKGDSVPLTTEAFF. The CDR3 bases are TGTGCCAGCAGCAAAGGGGACAGCGTCCCCTTAACGACTGAAGCTTTCTTT.

The CDR3 region is CASGNNRGTEAFF. The CDR3 DNA reads as TGTGCCAGCGGGAACAACAGGGGCACTGAAGCTTTCTTT. The chain links TRBV6-4 to TRBJ1-1; TRBD1 aligns across 7 bases. Germline trimming cut 8 bases from V and 4 bases from J; bases unmatched to any gene: 7. Germline assignment: CDR1 MRHNA and CDR2 SNTAGT. CDR3 length: 13 amino acids.

The chain is built from TRBV9 and TRBJ1-1, with 8 bases matching TRBD1. The CDR3 extends over 14 amino acids. Germline assignment: CDR1 SGDLS and CDR2 YYNGEE. V shed 3 bases, J shed 3 bases, and the junction held 4 bases outside the gene matches. The CDR3, as DNA: TGTGCCAGCAGCGCCCTGACAGGGGACACTGAAGCTTTCTTT. Translation gives CASSALTGDTEAFF.

The J gene is TRBJ2-3, the V gene TRBV7-3; a weak D match, TRBD1 (5 bases). V was pared by 2 bases and J by 2 bases, with 8 bases between. In germline, CDR1 is SGHTA, CDR2 FQGTGA. The CDR3 runs to 14 residues. The CDR3 protein is CASSLQGFTDTQYF. The CDR3 DNA reads TGTGCCAGCAGCTTACAGGGATTCACAGATACGCAGTATTTT.